This TCR beta chain was observed in a study of cytomegalovirus exposure and HLA in healthy donors. This CDR3 is built from 12 residues. Germline CDR1 reads PRHDT; CDR2 reads FYEKMQ (reference sequence). V was shortened by 1 base and J by 12 bases, with 10 bases between the two germline ends. In the PCR, 60 Vbeta and 13 Jbeta primers were used. The table came from immunoSEQ multiplex PCR; TCRdb's copy has only in-frame clones and leaves some out. The sample holds some 96,000 clones. The rearrangement links TRBV13 to TRBJ2-1; a possible D gene is TRBD2 (5 bases). The specimen sequenced was PBMCs. The clonotype was recovered from a woman between 25 and 40 years old in good health and CMV-seronegative. In DNA form, the CDR3 reads TGTGCCAGCAGCTTAGACGGACTTTGGCAGTTCTTC. It encodes CASSLDGLWQFF.